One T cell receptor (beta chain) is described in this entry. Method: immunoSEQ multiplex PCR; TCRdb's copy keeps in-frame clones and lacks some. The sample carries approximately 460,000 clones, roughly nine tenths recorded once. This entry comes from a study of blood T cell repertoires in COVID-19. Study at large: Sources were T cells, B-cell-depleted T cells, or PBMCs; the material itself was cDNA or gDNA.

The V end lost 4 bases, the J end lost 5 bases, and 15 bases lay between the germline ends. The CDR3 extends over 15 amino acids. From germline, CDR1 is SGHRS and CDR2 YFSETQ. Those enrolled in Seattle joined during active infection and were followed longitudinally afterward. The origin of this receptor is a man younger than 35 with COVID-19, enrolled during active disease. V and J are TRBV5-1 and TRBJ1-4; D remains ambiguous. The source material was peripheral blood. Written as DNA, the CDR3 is TGCGCCAGCAGCGAGGGAGCACAGTCCAATGAAAAACTGTTTTTT. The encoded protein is CASSEGAQSNEKLFF.